This paragraph reports one T cell receptor beta chain. This entry belongs to a study of OX40 agonist ivuxolimab in advanced cancers. Generated by immunoSEQ multiplex PCR, the TCRdb table keeps only in-frame clones and is missing some. Counted here are some 7,500 clones, about 88% occurring once; the ten biggest clones make up 30%. The CDR3 has 15 residues. Germline V gives CDR1 MNHEY, CDR2 SMNVEV (reference sequence). The V gene end was trimmed by 3 bases and the J gene end by 4 bases; junction bases not matched to a gene: 8. This specimen consisted of CD4+ or CD8+ T cells sorted from blood, obtained in a trial of the OX40 agonist ivuxolimab. J is TRBJ2-7 and V is TRBV27; TRBD2 aligns across 8 bases. This TCR was sampled from an adult with an advanced solid tumor such as melanoma, head and neck, liver or kidney cancer. CDR3 in amino acids: CASSLTSAALYEQYF. CDR3 DNA sequence: TGTGCCAGCAGTTTGACTAGCGCCGCCCTATACGAGCAGTACTTC.